This T cell receptor beta chain was identified during a study of CD8+ T cells in alopecia areata. The wider study: Treated patients were scored for severity by percent of scalp affected.

Study observations and caveats: In scalp samples, resident alphabeta T cells of normal skin are also sequenced. Lesional tissue from the scalp (especially in alopecia totalis/universalis) showed higher clonality than normal scalp.

Treatment given: oral pan-JAK inhibitor, 5-10 mg twice daily. Alopecia areata patients had lesional scalp punch biopsies and peripheral blood taken from them. This clone was seen a handful of times. Its antigen is not identified. Looked up from germline, CDR1 is KGHSH and CDR2 is LQKENI. The CDR3 runs 13 residues. With 3 bases removed from V and 2 bases from J, the gap between germline ends came to 8 bases. Reverse transcribed after extraction, RNA yielded cDNA as the sequencing template. Clones were sequenced by immunoSEQ multiplex PCR, and TCRdb holds only the in-frame ones, with some missing. The sample lists roughly 110,000 clones, around 54% occurring once.

The specimen comprised CD4+ T cells sorted from blood, sampled at week 24, from a patient treated with tofacitinib. V gene TRBV18 combines with J gene TRBJ2-7; D not resolved. The sequence derives from a human donor with alopecia areata. CDR3 DNA: TGTGCCAGCTCACCGGGCCAGACCTACGAGCAGTACTTC. Protein sequence: CASSPGQTYEQYF.